What follows are 5 T cell receptor beta chains derived from one specimen sequenced in a study of blood T cell repertoires in COVID-19. Profiled with immunoSEQ multiplex PCR; TCRdb holds only in-frame clones, not every one. The table records approximately 170,000 clones, 84% of them present only once. Sample: PBMCs or T cells enriched from blood (not recorded which). These receptors were obtained from a man aged 50-60 years who had recovered from COVID-19.

Details on this clone: One end of the junction is discordant with germline, which a read error may explain. The CDR3 loop reads CASSYSDGGTRGVF. The CDR3 bases are TGTGCCAGCAGTTACTCCGACGGGGGGACCAGAGGGGTCTTT. V and J are TRBV6-6 and TRBJ2-3, with TRBD2 matching 7 bases. The germline V gene encodes CDR1 MNHNY and CDR2 SVGAGI (reference sequence). The CDR3 is 14 amino acids.

V and J are TRBV5-1 and TRBJ2-1, with 10 positions matching TRBD1. This CDR3 has 14 residues. Germline V gene data show CDR1 as SGHRS and CDR2 as YFSETQ. V lost 0 bases and J lost 8; bases outside the gene matches: 2. Written as DNA, the CDR3 is TGCGCCAGCAGCTTGGGGGACAGGGGAGATGAGCAGTTCTTC. This encodes CASSLGDRGDEQFF.

This chain links TRBV9 with TRBJ2-3; tentatively, D is TRBD2 (8 bases). The CDR3 runs to 17 residues. Germline V CDR1 and CDR2: SGDLS, YYNGEE. With 4 bases removed from V and 0 bases from J, the gap between germline ends came to 18 bases. This chain's CDR3 is CASSPSGGGLSTDTQYF. CDR3 nucleotide sequence: TGTGCCAGCAGCCCCTCGGGAGGGGGCCTTAGCACAGATACGCAGTATTTT.

V usage is TRBV6-5 and J usage is TRBJ1-4, with unresolved D. The germline CDR1 and CDR2 sequences are MNHEY and SVGAGI. V was cut by 7 bases and J by 4 bases, with 10 bases left in between. The CDR3 covers 13 residues. CDR3 sequence (DNA): TGTGCCAGCAAACCGGGGAGTAATGAAAAACTGTTTTTT. Protein sequence: CASKPGSNEKLFF.

The chain couples TRBV15 to TRBJ1-4; D is unresolved. The germline V gene encodes CDR1 LNHNV and CDR2 YYDKDF (reference sequence). The CDR3 extends over 14 amino acids. Between the trimmed V and J ends, which lost 5 bases and 10 bases, there was a span of 17 bases. The CDR3 spells CATSRSGYEGKLFF. DNA for the CDR3: TGTGCCACCAGCCGATCGGGGTACGAGGGAAAACTGTTTTTT.